Listed below are T cell receptor beta chains from one sample, sequenced in a study of a mutant IDH1 vaccine in newly diagnosed glioma. These receptors' targets are unknown. TCRdb's copy holds only in-frame clones and misses some; the assay was immunoSEQ multiplex PCR. This table holds around 60,000 clones, 70% to 90% found once. The material was PBMCs, obtained from a glioma patient whose treatment included an IDH1 peptide vaccine. The receptors originated from a man under 40 with glioma. CDR3s include the opening cysteine and the closing phenylalanine or tryptophan. The order of the fields is V gene, D gene, clone size, J gene, CDR3 DNA, CDR3 protein. D genes are given only for firm matches. Where a row states a size, it is once, few, many or the class of an expanded clone; other rows omit it.

v_call: TRBV14; d_call: TRBD1; clone_size: -; j_call: TRBJ1-6; cdr3_nt: TGTGCCAGCAGCCAAGATACAGGGGGCAACAATTCACCCCTCCACTTT; cdr3_aa: CASSQDTGGNNSPLHF
v_call: TRBV11-2; d_call: TRBD1; clone_size: -; j_call: TRBJ1-6; cdr3_nt: TGTGCCAGCAGCTCCTCCGACAGGGGGATGTTTGGGGATTCACCCCTCCACTTT; cdr3_aa: CASSSSDRGMFGDSPLHF
v_call: TRBV25-1; d_call: -; clone_size: -; j_call: TRBJ2-5; cdr3_nt: TGTGCCAGCAGCCCCTGGGGGGATGGAGAGACCCAGTACTTC; cdr3_aa: CASSPWGDGETQYF
v_call: TRBV11-2; d_call: TRBD1; clone_size: -; j_call: TRBJ2-2; cdr3_nt: TGTGCCAGCAGCCAACAGGGGTCGGGCACCGGGGAGCTGTTTTTT; cdr3_aa: CASSQQGSGTGELFF
v_call: TRBV5-1; d_call: -; clone_size: -; j_call: TRBJ2-3; cdr3_nt: TGCGCCAGCAGCTTGTCCAGCACAGATACGCAGTATTTT; cdr3_aa: CASSLSSTDTQYF
v_call: TRBV28; d_call: -; clone_size: -; j_call: TRBJ1-6; cdr3_nt: TGTGCCAGCAGGGCCGGTTCAGATGGTTCACCCCTCCACTTT; cdr3_aa: CASRAGSDGSPLHF
v_call: TRBV4-1; d_call: TRBD1; clone_size: -; j_call: TRBJ1-2; cdr3_nt: TGCGCCAGCAGCCAAGCGGGACAGTCCTTCTTCGGCTACACCTTC; cdr3_aa: CASSQAGQSFFGYTF
v_call: TRBV5-1; d_call: TRBD1; clone_size: -; j_call: TRBJ1-3; cdr3_nt: TGCGCCAGCAGCTCGGACAGGGGTTCCTCTGGAAACACCATATATTTT; cdr3_aa: CASSSDRGSSGNTIYF
v_call: TRBV18; d_call: -; clone_size: -; j_call: TRBJ2-5; cdr3_nt: TGTGCCAGCTCACCCAACCGAGGGGGTAGGGAGACCCAGTACTTC; cdr3_aa: CASSPNRGGRETQYF
v_call: TRBV7-9; d_call: -; clone_size: -; j_call: TRBJ1-2; cdr3_nt: TGTGCCAGCAGCCCCGCGGCGAACTATGGCTACACCTTC; cdr3_aa: CASSPAANYGYTF
v_call: TRBV28; d_call: -; clone_size: -; j_call: TRBJ1-1; cdr3_nt: TGTGCCAGCAGTTTATCGGCCAGGGTTGCTTTCTTT; cdr3_aa: CASSLSARVAFF
v_call: TRBV30; d_call: -; clone_size: -; j_call: TRBJ1-1; cdr3_nt: TGTGCCTGGAGTCGGGGAGGCGCTGAAGCTTTCTTT; cdr3_aa: CAWSRGGAEAFF
v_call: TRBV4-1; d_call: -; clone_size: -; j_call: TRBJ1-4; cdr3_nt: TGCGCCAGCAGCCAAGAGGGCGTAGCTAATGAAAAACTGTTTTTT; cdr3_aa: CASSQEGVANEKLFF
v_call: TRBV28; d_call: -; clone_size: -; j_call: TRBJ1-1; cdr3_nt: TGTGCCAGCAGTTACGGCAGGGAGCCTGAAGCTTTCTTT; cdr3_aa: CASSYGREPEAFF
v_call: TRBV5-6; d_call: -; clone_size: -; j_call: TRBJ2-5; cdr3_nt: TGTGCCAGCAGCTACGACCAGGGTGGGCAGACCCAGTACTTC; cdr3_aa: CASSYDQGGQTQYF
v_call: TRBV13; d_call: -; clone_size: few; j_call: TRBJ2-7; cdr3_nt: TGTGCCAGCAGCTTCGGCAGAACCTACGAGCAGTACTTC; cdr3_aa: CASSFGRTYEQYF
v_call: TRBV15; d_call: -; clone_size: -; j_call: TRBJ2-7; cdr3_nt: TGTGCCACCAGCACCCTCGGGAAACAGGGCTACGAGCAGTACTTC; cdr3_aa: CATSTLGKQGYEQYF
v_call: TRBV12-5; d_call: -; clone_size: few; j_call: TRBJ1-2; cdr3_nt: TGTGCTAGTGGTTTGGCCCTACAAGACCAGAGAGCTAACTATGGCTACACCTTC; cdr3_aa: CASGLALQDQRANYGYTF
v_call: TRBV28; d_call: TRBD1; clone_size: few; j_call: TRBJ2-5; cdr3_nt: TGTGCCAGCAGTTTAGAGGGGGCGGGTGAGACCCAGTACTTC; cdr3_aa: CASSLEGAGETQYF
v_call: TRBV25-1; d_call: TRBD1; clone_size: -; j_call: TRBJ2-2; cdr3_nt: TGTGCCAGCAGTGAAGGGACAGCATACACCGGGGAGCTGTTTTTT; cdr3_aa: CASSEGTAYTGELFF
v_call: TRBV29-1; d_call: -; clone_size: -; j_call: TRBJ1-2; cdr3_nt: TGCAGCGTGAGCCGGACCGGGGTCGGATTGAATGGCTACACCTTC; cdr3_aa: CSVSRTGVGLNGYTF
v_call: TRBV2; d_call: -; clone_size: -; j_call: TRBJ2-7; cdr3_nt: TGTGCCAGCATGGCAGGGGTCATTTCCTACGAGCAGTACTTC; cdr3_aa: CASMAGVISYEQYF
v_call: TRBV7-9; d_call: -; clone_size: -; j_call: TRBJ1-2; cdr3_nt: TGTGCCAGCAGCTTAGACCGGACGGGAACTAACTATGGCTACACCTTC; cdr3_aa: CASSLDRTGTNYGYTF
v_call: TRBV5-4; d_call: TRBD1; clone_size: -; j_call: TRBJ2-5; cdr3_nt: TGTGCCAGCAGTTCCCTTTTGGGACAGGGGTCGGAGACCCAGTACTTC; cdr3_aa: CASSSLLGQGSETQYF
v_call: TRBV7-9; d_call: TRBD1; clone_size: -; j_call: TRBJ2-7; cdr3_nt: TGTGCCAGCCACGGGACAGGGTCCTCCGAGCAGTACTTC; cdr3_aa: CASHGTGSSEQYF
v_call: TRBV30; d_call: -; clone_size: -; j_call: TRBJ2-3; cdr3_nt: TGTGCCTGGAGTGTAGTTGGGAGCTTCGGCACAGATACGCAGTATTTT; cdr3_aa: CAWSVVGSFGTDTQYF
v_call: TRBV5-1; d_call: TRBD2; clone_size: once; j_call: TRBJ2-1; cdr3_nt: TGCGCCAGCAGCTTGGTTGGCGGGGGGAACTACAATGAGCAGTTCTTC; cdr3_aa: CASSLVGGGNYNEQFF
v_call: TRBV29-1; d_call: -; clone_size: -; j_call: TRBJ1-5; cdr3_nt: TGCAGCGTTGCCCAGGGCTTGGGCAATCAGCCCCAGCATTTT; cdr3_aa: CSVAQGLGNQPQHF
v_call: TRBV7-9; d_call: -; clone_size: -; j_call: TRBJ1-2; cdr3_nt: TGTGCCAGCAGCCTTATAGGGGATGCCTATGGCTACACCTTC; cdr3_aa: CASSLIGDAYGYTF
v_call: TRBV11-2; d_call: TRBD1; clone_size: -; j_call: TRBJ1-4; cdr3_nt: TGTGCCAGCAGCCCCGGGACAGGGGTGGAAAAACTGTTTTTT; cdr3_aa: CASSPGTGVEKLFF
v_call: TRBV9; d_call: TRBD1; clone_size: -; j_call: TRBJ1-6; cdr3_nt: TGTGCCAGCAGTGCCAACAGGGGGCAGAGATCACCCCTCCACTTT; cdr3_aa: CASSANRGQRSPLHF
v_call: TRBV10-2; d_call: TRBD1; clone_size: few; j_call: TRBJ1-2; cdr3_nt: TGCGCCAGCAGTGGACAGGGGGCCCTTGGCTACACCTTC; cdr3_aa: CASSGQGALGYTF
v_call: TRBV2; d_call: -; clone_size: -; j_call: TRBJ2-7; cdr3_nt: TGTGCCAGCAGCCTAGAGGGGCGCTACGAGCAGTACTTC; cdr3_aa: CASSLEGRYEQYF
v_call: TRBV18; d_call: TRBD1; clone_size: -; j_call: TRBJ2-5; cdr3_nt: TGTGCCAGCTCACCAAGGGACAGGAGCGAAGAGACCCAGTACTTC; cdr3_aa: CASSPRDRSEETQYF
v_call: TRBV30; d_call: -; clone_size: few; j_call: TRBJ1-5; cdr3_nt: TGTGCCTGGAGTTCGAACGAGAATCAGCCCCAGCATTTT; cdr3_aa: CAWSSNENQPQHF
v_call: TRBV28; d_call: -; clone_size: -; j_call: TRBJ1-1; cdr3_nt: TGTGCCAGCGAGGGAGGGGAGTTCACTGAAGCTTTCTTT; cdr3_aa: CASEGGEFTEAFF
v_call: TRBV6-7; d_call: -; clone_size: -; j_call: TRBJ1-1; cdr3_nt: TGTGCCAGCAGTTACACCCAAGGGCAGCCCGAGGGAATTGAAGCTTTCTTT; cdr3_aa: CASSYTQGQPEGIEAFF
v_call: TRBV4-2; d_call: TRBD2; clone_size: -; j_call: TRBJ2-3; cdr3_nt: TGTGCCAGCAGTCAAGAAGCGGGGTCAGGAGATACGCAGTATTTT; cdr3_aa: CASSQEAGSGDTQYF
v_call: TRBV7-9; d_call: -; clone_size: -; j_call: TRBJ2-4; cdr3_nt: TGTGCCAGCAGCGGACCCAAAAACATTCAGTACTTC; cdr3_aa: CASSGPKNIQYF
v_call: TRBV2; d_call: TRBD1; clone_size: -; j_call: TRBJ1-6; cdr3_nt: TGTGCCAGCAGTTTATCCTTCGACAGGGCTAAGAATTCACCCCTCCACTTT; cdr3_aa: CASSLSFDRAKNSPLHF
v_call: TRBV19; d_call: TRBD1; clone_size: -; j_call: TRBJ1-2; cdr3_nt: TGTGCCAGTAGCGGAAGACGGGACAGGGTGTACGGCTACACCTTC; cdr3_aa: CASSGRRDRVYGYTF
v_call: TRBV19; d_call: -; clone_size: -; j_call: TRBJ1-1; cdr3_nt: TGTGCCAGTAAGGTGACGACGACAGAAGCTTTCTTT; cdr3_aa: CASKVTTTEAFF
v_call: TRBV15; d_call: -; clone_size: -; j_call: TRBJ2-7; cdr3_nt: TGTGCCACCAGCACGAAGGGGAAAGTAATCTACGAGCAGTACTTC; cdr3_aa: CATSTKGKVIYEQYF
v_call: TRBV5-1; d_call: -; clone_size: -; j_call: TRBJ2-3; cdr3_nt: TGCGCCAGCACCTTTGTAAGTTCAAGTGATACGCAGTATTTT; cdr3_aa: CASTFVSSSDTQYF
v_call: TRBV18; d_call: -; clone_size: once; j_call: TRBJ2-2; cdr3_nt: TGTGCCAGCTCACCACCATCTGGGTTGGGCGAGAACACCGGGGAGCTGTTTTTT; cdr3_aa: CASSPPSGLGENTGELFF
v_call: TRBV6-1; d_call: -; clone_size: -; j_call: TRBJ1-6; cdr3_nt: TGTGCCAGCAGTGAAAGAGTGGGACTTCTTAATTCACCCCTCCACTTT; cdr3_aa: CASSERVGLLNSPLHF
v_call: TRBV19; d_call: TRBD1; clone_size: -; j_call: TRBJ1-2; cdr3_nt: TGTGCCAGCCGGAGGGGACAGGGGGCTTCCTATGGCTACACCTTC; cdr3_aa: CASRRGQGASYGYTF
v_call: TRBV7-9; d_call: -; clone_size: -; j_call: TRBJ2-4; cdr3_nt: TGTGCCAGCAGTTCTGGTTCCACGTCCAAAAACATTCAGTACTTC; cdr3_aa: CASSSGSTSKNIQYF
v_call: TRBV5-1; d_call: -; clone_size: -; j_call: TRBJ1-2; cdr3_nt: TGCGCCAGCAGCTCGCTGCGGGGGAGTAACTATGGCTACACCTTC; cdr3_aa: CASSSLRGSNYGYTF